The 28 T cell receptor beta chains below all came from one sample that was sequenced in a study of cytomegalovirus exposure and HLA in healthy donors. Both 60 Vbeta primers and 13 Jbeta primers went into the PCR. Generated by immunoSEQ multiplex PCR, the TCRdb table keeps only in-frame clones and is missing some. The table lists 83,000 or so clones, under 80% of them singletons, with about 9.5% in the top ten. What was sequenced was PBMCs. These receptors were collected from a man between 25 and 39 years old in good health and CMV-seropositive.

This chain links TRBV4-1 with TRBJ2-5, with D perhaps TRBD2 (6 bases). The CDR3 has 14 residues. The V end was cut by 1 base, the J end by 6 bases, with 12 bases between. Germline lookup yields CDR1 MGHRA and CDR2 YSYEKL. The CDR3 sequence: CASSQVGGRKTQYF. In DNA, the CDR3 is TGCGCCAGCAGCCAAGTGGGGGGTAGGAAGACCCAGTACTTC.

The rearrangement uses TRBV4-1 and TRBJ2-3; 7 nucleotides align to TRBD1. The V gene end was trimmed by 4 bases and the J gene end by 2 bases; junction bases not matched to a gene: 9. Germline values: CDR1 MGHRA, CDR2 YSYEKL. The CDR3 is 16 amino acids. CDR3 sequence reads: CASSPTERGLTDTQYF. In nucleotides, the CDR3 is TGCGCCAGCAGCCCGACAGAGAGGGGGCTCACAGATACGCAGTATTTT.

V and J are TRBV29-1 and TRBJ1-5, with D possibly matching TRBD1 (6 bases). CDR3 length equals 14 residues. Germline lookup yields CDR1 SQVTM and CDR2 ANQGSEA. V lost 5 bases, J lost 4 bases, and 15 bases lay in between. CDR3: CSVRGDTPNQPQHF. CDR3 DNA: TGCAGCGTTCGGGGGGACACCCCGAATCAGCCCCAGCATTTT.

The rearrangement links TRBV15 to TRBJ2-1; D unresolved. Germline V gives CDR1 LNHNV, CDR2 YYDKDF (reference sequence). Trimming pared 1 base from V and 3 bases from J, leaving 4 bases between. The CDR3 sequence is 13 residues long. For the CDR3, the DNA is TGTGCCACCAGCAGAGTGAGCTACAATGAGCAGTTCTTC. It codes for CATSRVSYNEQFF.

Turning to this clone: Germline and junction disagree at one end, which may indicate a read error. This chain joins TRBV7-9 and TRBJ2-7; possibly TRBD2 for D (5 bases). Per the germline V gene, CDR1 is SEHNR and CDR2 is FQNEAQ (reference sequence). The length of the CDR3 is 14 residues. CDR3 DNA sequence: TGTTCCAGCAGCTACCGACGAGGGATGTACGAGCAGTACTTC. It translates to CSSSYRRGMYEQYF.

V and J are TRBV7-2 and TRBJ2-3; weak D call: TRBD1 (5 bases). This CDR3 comprises 13 residues. V gave up 3 bases and J gave up 3 bases, with 7 bases separating them. Germline V CDR1 and CDR2: SGHTA, FQGNSA. The CDR3 DNA reads TGTGCCAGCAGCTTCCAGGGTACAGATACGCAGTATTTT. It encodes CASSFQGTDTQYF.

The V call is TRBV4-1, the J call TRBJ2-1, with 9 bases fitting TRBD2. Germline lookup yields CDR1 MGHRA and CDR2 YSYEKL. This CDR3 contains 15 residues. The V gene end was trimmed by 4 bases and the J gene end by 5 bases; junction bases not matched to a gene: 6. CDR3 sequence: CASSPLAGVNNEQFF. The DNA of the CDR3 is TGCGCCAGCAGCCCCTTAGCGGGGGTGAACAATGAGCAGTTCTTC.

This clone turned up a few times. The V gene is TRBV7-6, the J gene TRBJ2-7, with 8 positions matching TRBD1. V shed 1 base, J shed 3 bases, and the junction held 8 bases outside the gene matches. This CDR3 has 16 residues. Germline-derived CDR1 and CDR2 are SGHVS and FNYEAQ. The CDR3 coding sequence is TGTGCCAGCAGCTTAGGATTCGGACAGGGTTTCTACGAGCAGTACTTC. Amino acids: CASSLGFGQGFYEQYF.

The sample holds a few counts of this clone. The V call is TRBV7-9, the J call TRBJ1-1, with D perhaps matching TRBD1 (6 bases). Trimming removed 5 bases at V and 4 bases at J, with 11 bases between. Germline CDR1 SEHNR, CDR2 FQNEAQ (reference sequence). The CDR3 runs to 13 residues. The CDR3 DNA is TGTGCCAGCAGCAATAGCAGGGGCACTGAAGCTTTCTTT. Translating it yields CASSNSRGTEAFF.

The chain carries TRBV29-1 and TRBJ2-1; 11 bases are shared with TRBD1. CDR1 SQVTM and CDR2 ANQGSEA come from the germline V gene. The CDR3 runs 14 residues. V was pared by 3 bases and J by 7 bases, with 5 bases of the junction left unmatched. The CDR3 DNA sequence: TGCAGCGTTGACCGGACAGGGGGCCGGAATGAGCAGTTCTTC. Protein: CSVDRTGGRNEQFF.

Remarks on this clone: Germline and junction disagree at one end, which may indicate a read error. The J gene is TRBJ2-7, the V gene TRBV7-9; weak D call: TRBD1 (5 bases). CDR1 and CDR2 from the germline V gene are SEHNR and FQNEAQ (reference sequence). The CDR3 totals 16 residues. In DNA form, the CDR3 reads TGTTCCAGCAGCTTAGGCTTGGGCAGGGATGCCTACGAGCAGTACTTC. It specifies CSSSLGLGRDAYEQYF.

The chain joins TRBV6-6 to TRBJ1-5, with 8 bases matching TRBD1. Germline V gives CDR1 MNHNY, CDR2 SVGAGI (reference sequence). This CDR3 is 13 amino acids long. Germline trimming cut 5 bases from V and 4 bases from J; bases unmatched to any gene: 1. The CDR3 DNA reads as TGTGCCAGCAGTCGACAGGGGAATCAGCCCCAGCATTTT. Protein: CASSRQGNQPQHF.

The chain joins TRBV5-8 to TRBJ2-7, with 11 bases lining up with TRBD1. This CDR3 contains 15 residues. V trimming: 3 bases; J trimming: 4 bases; junction bases outside the gene matches: 6. Germline V gene lookup returns CDR1 SGHTS and CDR2 YDEGEE. CDR3 nucleotide sequence: TGTGCCAGCAGCTCGGGACAGGGGGTAGCGTACGAGCAGTACTTC. Translated, it gives CASSSGQGVAYEQYF.

CDR3 bases: TGTGCCAGCAGTGACTCCACCGGGACAGGGGGCCAGTCGTATGGCTACACCTTC. It encodes CASSDSTGTGGQSYGYTF. The chain combines TRBV6-4 with TRBJ1-2; 12 bases align to TRBD1. J lost 5 bases, V lost 0 bases, and 10 bases had no gene match. This CDR3 region has 18 residues. Germline V gene lookup returns CDR1 MRHNA and CDR2 SNTAGT.

The chain carries TRBV13 and TRBJ2-5; 8 bases align to TRBD2. The CDR3 sequence is 19 residues long. Trimming took 4 bases from V and 2 from J; bases not matched to a gene: 18. Germline CDR1 reads PRHDT; CDR2 reads FYEKMQ (reference sequence). The CDR3 nucleotides are TGTGCCAGCAGCTGGGAACGGGGGGGCTTGCTCTCGAATCAAGAGACCCAGTACTTC. Protein: CASSWERGGLLSNQETQYF.

This chain connects TRBV19 to TRBJ2-7; no clear D. CDR3 length: 12 residues. Germline V CDR1 and CDR2: LNHDA, SQIVND (reference sequence). The ends were cut back, 5 bases at V and 3 bases at J, with 8 bases in the middle. CDR3 DNA sequence: TGTGCCAGTAGTCGTCTCGGCTACGAGCAGTACTTC. Amino acids: CASSRLGYEQYF.

The V gene is TRBV7-2, the J gene TRBJ2-3; TRBD2 matches 8 bases. Germline V gene data show CDR1 as SGHTA and CDR2 as FQGNSA. V shed 0 bases, J shed 4 bases, and the junction held 9 bases outside the gene matches. This CDR3 is built from 17 residues. The CDR3 loop is CASSLAGTGGAADTQYF. The CDR3, as DNA: TGTGCCAGCAGCTTAGCGGGGACCGGGGGGGCAGCAGATACGCAGTATTTT.

This clone was seen more than once but under ten times. This same CDR3 is encoded by further DNA sequences in the sample. This sequence joins TRBV13 and TRBJ2-7, with D uncertain. V gave up 4 bases and J gave up 6 bases, with 10 bases separating them. CDR1 PRHDT and CDR2 FYEKMQ come from the germline V gene (reference sequence). The CDR3 contains 12 residues. The CDR3 reads CASSSRFGEQYF. The CDR3 bases are TGTGCCAGCAGCTCACGCTTCGGCGAGCAGTACTTC.

The chain couples TRBV6-5 to TRBJ1-4; possibly TRBD1 for D (6 bases). This CDR3 has 14 residues. Germline lookup yields CDR1 MNHEY and CDR2 SVGAGI. Trimming took 6 bases from V and 5 from J, leaving 13 bases between them. CDR3 region: CASRTGQFNEKLFF. CDR3 DNA sequence: TGTGCCAGCAGGACAGGACAGTTCAATGAAAAACTGTTTTTT.

The V and J genes are TRBV5-6 and TRBJ2-7, with TRBD1 matching 9 bases. With V trimmed by 3 bases and J by 4 bases, 11 bases remained unmatched. From germline, CDR1 is SGHDT and CDR2 YYEEEE. The CDR3 has 16 amino acids. CDR3 in DNA: TGTGCCAGCAGCTCATCGGACAGGGGAAGCGGGTACGAGCAGTACTTC. Its protein product is CASSSSDRGSGYEQYF.

This clone was picked up a small number of times. The gene calls are TRBV5-6 and TRBJ1-2; 8 nucleotides align to TRBD1. CDR3 size: 12 residues. The ends lost 4 bases at V and 7 bases at J; junction bases unmatched: 3. In germline, CDR1 is SGHDT, CDR2 YYEEEE. CDR3 in DNA: TGTGCCAGCAGCCGGACAGGGCCTGGCTACACCTTC. It specifies CASSRTGPGYTF.

This sequence joins TRBV6-5 and TRBJ2-1, with 10 nucleotides matching TRBD2. The V gene's germline CDR1 is MNHEY and CDR2 SVGAGI. There are 15 residues in the CDR3. Trimming at V came to 6 bases and at J to 4 bases, leaving 6 bases not matched to a gene. CDR3 sequence reads: CASSITSGTYNEQFF. In nucleotides, the CDR3 is TGTGCCAGCAGCATCACTAGCGGGACATACAATGAGCAGTTCTTC.

About this clone: Other DNA sequences in this specimen translate into the identical CDR3. The V and J genes are TRBV18 and TRBJ2-5; D is unclear. V dropped 2 bases and J dropped 2 bases, with 6 bases sitting between them. The V gene's germline CDR1 is KGHSH and CDR2 LQKENI. This CDR3 is built from 13 residues. The CDR3 protein is CASSPGQQETQYF. Written as DNA, the CDR3 is TGTGCCAGCTCACCAGGCCAACAAGAGACCCAGTACTTC.

The chain couples TRBV27 to TRBJ2-7, with D uncertain. Germline V CDR1 and CDR2: MNHEY, SMNVEV (reference sequence). V lost 6 bases and J 3 bases, leaving 15 bases between the germline ends. The CDR3 is 14 amino acids. CDR3 protein: CASSQWSGSYEQYF. The CDR3 coding sequence is TGTGCCAGCAGCCAGTGGTCAGGTAGCTACGAGCAGTACTTC.

The chain combines TRBV27 with TRBJ1-2; weak D call: TRBD1 (5 bases). CDR1 and CDR2 from the germline V gene are MNHEY and SMNVEV (reference sequence). V gave up 2 bases and J gave up 6 bases, with 10 bases separating them. This CDR3 has 13 amino acids. The CDR3 DNA follows: TGTGCCAGCAGTTTAAAGGGGAGGGATGGCTACACCTTC. Protein: CASSLKGRDGYTF.

This clone has just a few counts. The rearrangement links TRBV4-1 to TRBJ2-7, with 8 bases fitting TRBD2. Germline CDR1 MGHRA, CDR2 YSYEKL. V shed 0 bases and J 4 bases; nucleotides not matched to a gene: 8. The CDR3 has 16 residues. The CDR3 coding sequence is TGCGCCAGCAGCCAAGATCGGGGGCGGGGGGCTTACGAGCAGTACTTC. Its protein is CASSQDRGRGAYEQYF.

J is TRBJ2-3 and V is TRBV7-6, with 12 bases lining up with TRBD2. The trim removed 5 bases at V and 2 bases at J, leaving 5 bases unmatched. The CDR3 runs to 16 residues. The germline V gene encodes CDR1 SGHVS and CDR2 FNYEAQ. The CDR3 DNA is TGTGCCAGCAGCCCGACTAGCGGGGGAACCACAGATACGCAGTATTTT. Encoded protein: CASSPTSGGTTDTQYF.

This clone was counted a few times. The rearrangement uses TRBV4-1 and TRBJ2-3; a weak D match, TRBD1 (5 bases). Trimming removed 0 bases from V and 3 bases from J, with 16 bases in between. The CDR3 extends over 17 amino acids. Germline V gene sequence: CDR1 MGHRA, CDR2 YSYEKL. The CDR3 coding sequence is TGCGCCAGCAGCCAAGACGTCTTAGGGGTTCTGACAGATACGCAGTATTTT. Translation: CASSQDVLGVLTDTQYF.